Detailed here is one T cell receptor beta chain. This clonotype was detected only a few times. It has no known antigen specificity. The record has no base qualities; no much larger clone is one base away. The sample originates from a study of T-cell reconstitution after alpha-beta-depleted transplantation in children (dated by TCRdb to the mid-2010s). With respect to the entire study: Using TCR repertoire profiling, the study followed T-cell immune reconstitution in a quantitative way in children after TCRalphabeta/CD19-depleted allogeneic hematopoietic cell transplantation.

Library preparation was by PCR. The sequencing machine was an Illumina HiSeq 2500. TCR library preparation used molecular barcoding, with unique molecular identifiers applied to normalize quantification of the TCRbeta repertoire. TCRdb reprocessed the public reads (quality trimming at Q25 with fastp, clone calling with MiXCR) and kept in-frame beta chains. Entries are consolidated by CDR3 protein sequence, retaining the most common genes and DNA. This sample is represented by roughly 590,000 distinct CDR3 sequences; about 15% of them were singletons. In total, the top ten clones hold under 1.2% of the sample. From its cysteine to its phenylalanine, the CDR3 spans 15 amino acids. The sequence is cut down to CDR3 DNA, 45 bases in frame from base 1. Ends trimmed: V by 8 bases, J by 5 bases; bases unmatched to a gene: 11. The germline V gene supplies CDR1 SGHRS and CDR2 YFSETQ.

This receptor was obtained from a human donor who donated a stem cell graft to a child with acute myeloid leukemia. The rearrangement joined TRBV5-1 to TRBJ2-3; TRBD1 agrees with 10 junctional bases. Sequenced here: PBMCs from the stem cell graft donor, sampled from the stem cell graft. The CDR3 amino acid sequence is: CASNSGTGEEDTQYF. The nucleotide sequence reads TGCGCCAGTAACTCCGGGACAGGGGAGGAAGATACGCAGTATTTT.